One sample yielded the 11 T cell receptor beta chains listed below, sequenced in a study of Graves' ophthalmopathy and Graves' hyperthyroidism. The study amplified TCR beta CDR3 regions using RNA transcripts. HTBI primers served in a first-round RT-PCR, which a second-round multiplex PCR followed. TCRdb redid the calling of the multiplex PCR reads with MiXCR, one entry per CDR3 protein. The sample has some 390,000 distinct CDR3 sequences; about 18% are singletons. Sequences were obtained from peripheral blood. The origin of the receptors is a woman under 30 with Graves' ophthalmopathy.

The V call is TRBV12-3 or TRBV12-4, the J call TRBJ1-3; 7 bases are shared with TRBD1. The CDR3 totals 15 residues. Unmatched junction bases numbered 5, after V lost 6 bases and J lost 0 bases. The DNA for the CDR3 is TGTGCCAGCAGCCGAAGACAGGGCTCTGGAAACACCATATATTTT. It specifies CASSRRQGSGNTIYF.

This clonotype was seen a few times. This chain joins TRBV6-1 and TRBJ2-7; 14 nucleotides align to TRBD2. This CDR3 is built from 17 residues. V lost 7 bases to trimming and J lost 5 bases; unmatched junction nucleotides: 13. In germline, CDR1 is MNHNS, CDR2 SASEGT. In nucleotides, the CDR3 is TGTGCCAGCAAAGGGACTAGCGGGAGTTATTGGTCCCACGAGCAGTACTTC. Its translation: CASKGTSGSYWSHEQYF.

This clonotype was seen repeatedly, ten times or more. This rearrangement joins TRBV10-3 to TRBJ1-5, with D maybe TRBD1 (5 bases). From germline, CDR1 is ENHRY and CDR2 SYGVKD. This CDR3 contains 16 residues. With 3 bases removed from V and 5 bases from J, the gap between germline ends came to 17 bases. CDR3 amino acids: CAISERGAGSDQPQHF. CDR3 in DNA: TGTGCCATCAGTGAAAGAGGGGCTGGGTCGGATCAGCCCCAGCATTTT.

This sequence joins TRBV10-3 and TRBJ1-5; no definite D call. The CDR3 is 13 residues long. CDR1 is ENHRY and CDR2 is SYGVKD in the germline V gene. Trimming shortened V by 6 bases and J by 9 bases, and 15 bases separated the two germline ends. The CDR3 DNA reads TGTGCCATCAGCCCCAAGGGTTTGACGCCCCAGCATTTT. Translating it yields CAISPKGLTPQHF.

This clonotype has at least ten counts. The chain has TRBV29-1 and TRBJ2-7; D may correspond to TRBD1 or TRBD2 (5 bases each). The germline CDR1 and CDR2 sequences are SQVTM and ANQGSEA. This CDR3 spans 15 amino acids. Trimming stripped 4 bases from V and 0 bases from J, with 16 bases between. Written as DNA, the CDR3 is TGCAGCGTTGTCGCCGGGACGCCGGGCTCCTACGAGCAGTACTTC. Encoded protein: CSVVAGTPGSYEQYF.

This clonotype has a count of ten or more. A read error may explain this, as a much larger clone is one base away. The CDR3 sequence: CAGSLTSMRETQYF. The CDR3 nucleotides are TGTGCCGGCAGTTTAACCTCGATGAGGGAGACCCAGTACTTC. J is TRBJ2-5 and V is TRBV12-3 or TRBV12-4; D is ambiguous. The CDR3 is made up of 14 amino acids.

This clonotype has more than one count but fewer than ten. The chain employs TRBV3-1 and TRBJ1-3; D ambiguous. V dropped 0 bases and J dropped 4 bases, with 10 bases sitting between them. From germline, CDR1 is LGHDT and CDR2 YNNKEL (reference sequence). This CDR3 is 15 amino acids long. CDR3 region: CASSQESSWGNTIYF. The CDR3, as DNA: TGTGCCAGCAGCCAAGAGAGTTCCTGGGGAAACACCATATATTTT.

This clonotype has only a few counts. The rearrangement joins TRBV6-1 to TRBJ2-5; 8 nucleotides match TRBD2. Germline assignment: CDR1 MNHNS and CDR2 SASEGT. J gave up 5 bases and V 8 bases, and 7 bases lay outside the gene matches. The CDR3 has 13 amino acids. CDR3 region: CASFSGSWETQYF. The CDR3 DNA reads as TGTGCCAGCTTCAGCGGGAGCTGGGAGACCCAGTACTTC.

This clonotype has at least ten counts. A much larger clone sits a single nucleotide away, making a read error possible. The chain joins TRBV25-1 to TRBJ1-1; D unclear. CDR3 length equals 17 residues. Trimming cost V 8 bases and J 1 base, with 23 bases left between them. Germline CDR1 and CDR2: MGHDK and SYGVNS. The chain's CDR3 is CASHPAGTNYGNTEAFF. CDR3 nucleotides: TGTGCCAGCCACCCGGCCGGAACTAACTACGGGAACACTGAAGCTTTCTTT.

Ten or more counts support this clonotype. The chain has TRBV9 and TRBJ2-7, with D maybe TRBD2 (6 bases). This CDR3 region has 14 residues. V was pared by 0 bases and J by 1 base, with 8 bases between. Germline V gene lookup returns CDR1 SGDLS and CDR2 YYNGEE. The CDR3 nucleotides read TGTGCCAGCAGCGTAGCGGCGGGATCCTACGAGCAGTACTTC. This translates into CASSVAAGSYEQYF.

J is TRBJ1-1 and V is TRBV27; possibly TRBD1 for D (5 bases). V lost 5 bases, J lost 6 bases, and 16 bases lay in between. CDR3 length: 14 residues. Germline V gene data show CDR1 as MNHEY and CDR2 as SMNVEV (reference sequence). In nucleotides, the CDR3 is TGTGCCAGCAGTCTCCGACAGCCTTCGTCTGAAGCTTTCTTT. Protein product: CASSLRQPSSEAFF.